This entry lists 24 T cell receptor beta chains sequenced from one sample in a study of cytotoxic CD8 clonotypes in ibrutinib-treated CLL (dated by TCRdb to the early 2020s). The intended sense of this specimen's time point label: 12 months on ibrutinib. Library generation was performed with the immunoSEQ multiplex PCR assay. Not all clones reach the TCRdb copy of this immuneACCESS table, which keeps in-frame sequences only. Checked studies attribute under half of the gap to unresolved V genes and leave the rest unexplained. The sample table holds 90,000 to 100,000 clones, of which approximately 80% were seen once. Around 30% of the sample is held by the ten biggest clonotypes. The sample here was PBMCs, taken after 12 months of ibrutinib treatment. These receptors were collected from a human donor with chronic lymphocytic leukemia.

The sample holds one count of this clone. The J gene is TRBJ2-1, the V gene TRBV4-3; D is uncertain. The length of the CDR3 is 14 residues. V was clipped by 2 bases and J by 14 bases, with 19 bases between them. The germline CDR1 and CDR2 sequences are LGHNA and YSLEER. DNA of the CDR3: TGCGCCAGCAGCCAAAAGCCCCCTTTAGCCATGGAGTTCTTC. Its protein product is CASSQKPPLAMEFF.

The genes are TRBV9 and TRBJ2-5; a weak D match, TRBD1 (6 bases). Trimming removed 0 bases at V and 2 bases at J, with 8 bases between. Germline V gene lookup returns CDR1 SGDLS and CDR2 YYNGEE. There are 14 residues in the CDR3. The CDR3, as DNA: TGTGCCAGCAGCGTAGGGACAGTACAAGAGACCCAGTACTTC. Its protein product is CASSVGTVQETQYF.

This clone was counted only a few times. Here the CDR3 reads CASSRETGGPYNEQFF. The CDR3 nucleotides read TGTGCCAGCAGCCGCGAAACGGGGGGACCGTACAATGAGCAGTTCTTC. The chain is built from TRBV4-2 and TRBJ2-1; 7 bases line up with TRBD2. The V and J ends lost 4 bases and 4 bases, in that order; junction bases with no gene match: 10. Germline CDR1 LGHNA, CDR2 YNFKEQ. This CDR3 spans 16 amino acids.

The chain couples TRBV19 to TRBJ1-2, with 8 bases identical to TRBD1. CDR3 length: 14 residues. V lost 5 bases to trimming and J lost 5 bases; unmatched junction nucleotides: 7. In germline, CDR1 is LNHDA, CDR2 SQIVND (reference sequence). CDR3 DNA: TGTGCCAGTAGTCCGACAGGGGCCCCATATGGCTACACCTTC. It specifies CASSPTGAPYGYTF.

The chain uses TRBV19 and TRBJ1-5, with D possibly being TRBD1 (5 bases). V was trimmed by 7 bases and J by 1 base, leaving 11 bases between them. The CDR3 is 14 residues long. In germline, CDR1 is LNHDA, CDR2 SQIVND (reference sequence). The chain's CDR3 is CASNGGTSNQPQHF. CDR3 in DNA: TGTGCCAGTAATGGAGGGACGAGCAATCAGCCCCAGCATTTT. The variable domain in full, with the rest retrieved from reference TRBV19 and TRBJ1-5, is DGGITQSPKYLFRKEGQNVTLSCEQNLNHDAMYWYRQDPGQGLRLIYYSQIVNDFQKGDIAEGYSVSREKKESFPLTVTSAQKNPTAFYLCASNGGTSNQPQHFGDGTRLSIL.

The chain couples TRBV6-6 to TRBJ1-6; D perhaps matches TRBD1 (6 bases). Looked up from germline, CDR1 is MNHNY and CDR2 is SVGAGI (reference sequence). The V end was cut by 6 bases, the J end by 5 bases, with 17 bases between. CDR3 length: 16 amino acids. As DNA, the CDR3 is TGTGCCAGCAGGGATGACCGGACAGCTGATAATTCACCCCTCCACTTT. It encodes CASRDDRTADNSPLHF.

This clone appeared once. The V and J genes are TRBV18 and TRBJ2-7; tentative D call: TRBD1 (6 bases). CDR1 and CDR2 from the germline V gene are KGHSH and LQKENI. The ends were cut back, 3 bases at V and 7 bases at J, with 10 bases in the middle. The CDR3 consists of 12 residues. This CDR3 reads CASSPTGEEQYF. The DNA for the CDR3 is TGTGCCAGCTCACCGACAGGTGAAGAGCAGTACTTC.

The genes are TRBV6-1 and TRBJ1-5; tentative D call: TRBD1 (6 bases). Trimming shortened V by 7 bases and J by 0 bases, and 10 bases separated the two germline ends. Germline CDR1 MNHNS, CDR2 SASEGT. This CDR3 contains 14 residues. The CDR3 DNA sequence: TGTGCCAGCAAAACAGGGTATAGCAATCAGCCCCAGCATTTT. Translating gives CASKTGYSNQPQHF.

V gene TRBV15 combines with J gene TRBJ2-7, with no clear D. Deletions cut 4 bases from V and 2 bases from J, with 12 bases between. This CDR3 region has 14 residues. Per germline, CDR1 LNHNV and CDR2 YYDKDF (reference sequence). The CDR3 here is CATSNMRGAYEQYF. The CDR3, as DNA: TGTGCCACCAGCAATATGCGAGGTGCCTACGAGCAGTACTTC.

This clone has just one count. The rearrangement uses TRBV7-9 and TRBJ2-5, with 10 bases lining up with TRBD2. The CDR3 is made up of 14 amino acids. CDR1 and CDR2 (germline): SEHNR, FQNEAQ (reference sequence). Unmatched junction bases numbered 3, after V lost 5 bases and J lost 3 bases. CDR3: CASSPGLAEETQYF. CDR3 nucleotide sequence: TGTGCCAGCAGCCCCGGACTAGCGGAAGAGACCCAGTACTTC.

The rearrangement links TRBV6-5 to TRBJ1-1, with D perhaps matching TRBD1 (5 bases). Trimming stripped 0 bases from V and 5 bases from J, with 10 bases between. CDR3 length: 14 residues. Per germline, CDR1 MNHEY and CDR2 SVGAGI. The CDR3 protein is CASSYSRGWTEAFF. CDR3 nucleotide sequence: TGTGCCAGCAGTTACTCGAGGGGTTGGACTGAAGCTTTCTTT.

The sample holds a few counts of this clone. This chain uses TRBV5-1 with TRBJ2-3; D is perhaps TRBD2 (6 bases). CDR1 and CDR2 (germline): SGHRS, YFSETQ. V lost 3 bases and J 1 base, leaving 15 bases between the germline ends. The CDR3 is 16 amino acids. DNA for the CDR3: TGCGCCAGCAGCTGGGTCCGGGGAGGAGGCACAGATACGCAGTATTTT. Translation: CASSWVRGGGTDTQYF.

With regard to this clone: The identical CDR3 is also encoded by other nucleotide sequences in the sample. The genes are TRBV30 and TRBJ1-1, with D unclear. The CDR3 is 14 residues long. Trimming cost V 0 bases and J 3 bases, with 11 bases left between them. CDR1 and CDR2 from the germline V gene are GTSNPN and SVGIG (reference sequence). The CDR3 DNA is TGTGCCTGGAGTGTACCCCCTCGGGACACTGAAGCTTTCTTT. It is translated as CAWSVPPRDTEAFF.

CDR3 residues: CASSLSPSGQGGDTQYF. The CDR3 nucleotides are TGTGCCAGCAGCTTATCCCCCAGTGGACAAGGGGGCGATACGCAGTATTTT. The genes are TRBV7-3 and TRBJ2-3; 7 bases match TRBD1. This CDR3 spans 17 amino acids. The V gene's germline CDR1 is SGHTA and CDR2 FQGTGA. Trimming took 2 bases from V and 6 from J; bases not matched to a gene: 14.

CDR3 amino acids: CASSEGGTVIREQYF. The CDR3 DNA reads as TGTGCCAGCAGTGAAGGGGGGACGGTGATACGCGAGCAGTACTTC. V is TRBV6-1 and J is TRBJ2-7; either TRBD1 or TRBD2 may supply D (5 bases each). V lost 1 base to trimming and J lost 6 bases, with 16 bases between them. The CDR3 contains 15 residues. The germline V gene has CDR1 MNHNS and CDR2 SASEGT.

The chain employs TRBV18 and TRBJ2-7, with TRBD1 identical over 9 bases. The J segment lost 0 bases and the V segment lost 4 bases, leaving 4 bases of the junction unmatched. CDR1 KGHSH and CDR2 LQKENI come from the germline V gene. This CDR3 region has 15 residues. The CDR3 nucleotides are TGTGCCAGCTCACGGGACAGGGTAAGCTCCTACGAGCAGTACTTC. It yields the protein CASSRDRVSSYEQYF.

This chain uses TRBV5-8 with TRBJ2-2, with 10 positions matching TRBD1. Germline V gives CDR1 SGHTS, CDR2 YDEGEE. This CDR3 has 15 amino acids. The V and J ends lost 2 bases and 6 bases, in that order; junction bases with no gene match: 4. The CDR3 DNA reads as TGTGCCAGCAGCTTACCGGGACAGGGGTCCGGGGAGCTGTTTTTT. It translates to CASSLPGQGSGELFF.

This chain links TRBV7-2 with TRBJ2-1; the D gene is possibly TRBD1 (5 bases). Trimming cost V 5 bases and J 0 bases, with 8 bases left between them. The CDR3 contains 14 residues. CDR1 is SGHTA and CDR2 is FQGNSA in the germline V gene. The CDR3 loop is CASSTDSSYNEQFF. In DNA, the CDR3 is TGTGCCAGCAGCACCGACAGCTCCTACAATGAGCAGTTCTTC.

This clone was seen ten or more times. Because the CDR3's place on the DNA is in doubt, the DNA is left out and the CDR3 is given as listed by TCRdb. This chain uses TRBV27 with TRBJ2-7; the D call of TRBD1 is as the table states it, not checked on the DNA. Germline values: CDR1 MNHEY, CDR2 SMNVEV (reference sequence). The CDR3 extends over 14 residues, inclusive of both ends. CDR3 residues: CASSSGQGPYEQYF.

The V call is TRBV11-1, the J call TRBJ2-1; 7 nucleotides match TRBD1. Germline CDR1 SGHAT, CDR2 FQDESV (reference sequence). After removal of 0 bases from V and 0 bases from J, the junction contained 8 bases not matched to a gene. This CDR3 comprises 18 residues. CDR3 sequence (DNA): TGTGCCAGCAGCTTAGCCCCACCCCAGGGGGTCTCCTACAATGAGCAGTTCTTC. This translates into CASSLAPPQGVSYNEQFF.

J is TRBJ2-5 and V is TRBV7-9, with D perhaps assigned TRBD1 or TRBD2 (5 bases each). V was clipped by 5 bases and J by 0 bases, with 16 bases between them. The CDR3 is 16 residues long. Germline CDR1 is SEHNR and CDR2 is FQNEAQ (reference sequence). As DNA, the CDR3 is TGTGCCAGCAGCGAATCGGGACCGCCGGACCAAGAGACCCAGTACTTC. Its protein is CASSESGPPDQETQYF.

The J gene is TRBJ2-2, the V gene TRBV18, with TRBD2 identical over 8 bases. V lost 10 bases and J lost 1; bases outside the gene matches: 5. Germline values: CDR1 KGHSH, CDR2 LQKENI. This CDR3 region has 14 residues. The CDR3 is CATERGLNTGELFF. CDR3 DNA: TGTGCCACGGAGCGGGGGCTGAACACCGGGGAGCTGTTTTTT.

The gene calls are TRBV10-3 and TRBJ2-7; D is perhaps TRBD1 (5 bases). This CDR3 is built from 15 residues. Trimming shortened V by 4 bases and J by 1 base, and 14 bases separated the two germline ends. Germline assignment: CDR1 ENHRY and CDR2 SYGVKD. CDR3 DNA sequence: TGTGCCATCAGTGCAGGACAATTGGAGTCCTACGAGCAGTACTTC. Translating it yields CAISAGQLESYEQYF.

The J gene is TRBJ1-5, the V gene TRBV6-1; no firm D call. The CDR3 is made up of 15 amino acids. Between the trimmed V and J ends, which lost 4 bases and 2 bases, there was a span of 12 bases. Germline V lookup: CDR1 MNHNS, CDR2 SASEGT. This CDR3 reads CASSVEAEGNQPQHF. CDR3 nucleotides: TGTGCCAGCAGTGTTGAAGCAGAGGGCAATCAGCCCCAGCATTTT.